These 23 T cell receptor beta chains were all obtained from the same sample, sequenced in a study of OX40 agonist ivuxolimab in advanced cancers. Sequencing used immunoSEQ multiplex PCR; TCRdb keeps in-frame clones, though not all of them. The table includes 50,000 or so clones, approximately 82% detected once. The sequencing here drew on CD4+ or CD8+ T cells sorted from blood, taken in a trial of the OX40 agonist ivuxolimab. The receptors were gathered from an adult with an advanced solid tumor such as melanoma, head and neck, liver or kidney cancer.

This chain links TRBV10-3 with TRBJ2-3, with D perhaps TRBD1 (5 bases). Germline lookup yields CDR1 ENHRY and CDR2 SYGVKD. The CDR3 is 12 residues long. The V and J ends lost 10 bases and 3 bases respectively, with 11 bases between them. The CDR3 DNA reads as TGTGCCACCCAGGGTGGTACAGATACGCAGTATTTT. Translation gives CATQGGTDTQYF.

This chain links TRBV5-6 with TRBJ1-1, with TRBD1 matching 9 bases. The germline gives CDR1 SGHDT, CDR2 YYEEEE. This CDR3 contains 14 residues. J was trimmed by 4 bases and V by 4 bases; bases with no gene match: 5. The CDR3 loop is CASSPTGGFTEAFF. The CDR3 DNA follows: TGTGCCAGCAGCCCGACAGGGGGGTTCACTGAAGCTTTCTTT.

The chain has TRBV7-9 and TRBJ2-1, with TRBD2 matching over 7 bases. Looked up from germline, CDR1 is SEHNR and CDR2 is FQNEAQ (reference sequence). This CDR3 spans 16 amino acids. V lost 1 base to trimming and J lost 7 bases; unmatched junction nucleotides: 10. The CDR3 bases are TGTGCCAGCAGCTTAGACGCGGCTAGCGGTAGGAATGAGCAGTTCTTC. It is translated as CASSLDAASGRNEQFF.

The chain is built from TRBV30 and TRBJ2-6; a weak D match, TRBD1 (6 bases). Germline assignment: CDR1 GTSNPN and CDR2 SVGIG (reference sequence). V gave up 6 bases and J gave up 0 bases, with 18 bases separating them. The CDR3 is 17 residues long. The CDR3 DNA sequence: TGTGCCTGTCAACCGGGACATTTGAGCTCTGGGGCCAACGTCCTGACTTTC. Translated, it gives CACQPGHLSSGANVLTF.

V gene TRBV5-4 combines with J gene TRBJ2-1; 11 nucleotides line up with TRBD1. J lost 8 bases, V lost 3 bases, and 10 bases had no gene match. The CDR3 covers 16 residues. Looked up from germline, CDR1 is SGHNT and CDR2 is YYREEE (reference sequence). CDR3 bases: TGTGCCAGCAGCTCCACCGGGACAGGGGGTATCCATGAGCAGTTCTTC. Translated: CASSSTGTGGIHEQFF.

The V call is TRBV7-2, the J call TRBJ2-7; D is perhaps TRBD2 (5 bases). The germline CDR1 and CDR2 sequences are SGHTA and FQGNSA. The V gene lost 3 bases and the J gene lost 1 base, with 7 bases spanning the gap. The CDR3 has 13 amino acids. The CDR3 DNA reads TGTGCCAGCAGCTTTGGACTTTCCTACGAGCAGTACTTC. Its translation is CASSFGLSYEQYF.

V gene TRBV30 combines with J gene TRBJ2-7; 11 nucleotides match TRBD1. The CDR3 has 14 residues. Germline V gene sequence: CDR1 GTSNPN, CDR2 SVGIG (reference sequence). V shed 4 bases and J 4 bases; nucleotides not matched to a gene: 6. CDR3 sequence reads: CAWNDGTGGYEQYF. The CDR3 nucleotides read TGTGCCTGGAACGATGGGACAGGGGGTTACGAGCAGTACTTC.

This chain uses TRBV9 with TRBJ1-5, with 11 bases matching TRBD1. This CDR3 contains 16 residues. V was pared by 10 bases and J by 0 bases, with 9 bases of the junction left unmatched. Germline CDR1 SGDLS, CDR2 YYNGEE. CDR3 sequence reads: CASSTGTGGSNQPQHF. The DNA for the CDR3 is TGTGCCTCATCTACCGGGACAGGGGGTAGCAATCAGCCCCAGCATTTT.

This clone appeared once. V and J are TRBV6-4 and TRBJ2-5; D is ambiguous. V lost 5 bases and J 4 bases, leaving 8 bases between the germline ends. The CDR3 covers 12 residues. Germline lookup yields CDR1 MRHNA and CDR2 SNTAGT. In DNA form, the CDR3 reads TGTGCCAGCAGTATGGGCGGAGAGACCCAGTACTTC. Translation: CASSMGGETQYF.

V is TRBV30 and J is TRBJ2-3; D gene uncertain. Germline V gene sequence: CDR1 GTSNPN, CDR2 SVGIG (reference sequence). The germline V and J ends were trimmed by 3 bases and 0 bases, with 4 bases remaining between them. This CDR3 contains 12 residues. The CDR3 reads CAWSQSTDTQYF. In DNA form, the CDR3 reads TGTGCCTGGAGCCAGAGCACAGATACGCAGTATTTT.

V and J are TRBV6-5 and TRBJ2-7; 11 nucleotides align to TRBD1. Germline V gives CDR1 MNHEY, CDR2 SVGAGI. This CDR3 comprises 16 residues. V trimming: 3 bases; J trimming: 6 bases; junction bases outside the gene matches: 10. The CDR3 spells CASSYSLWDRGGEQYF. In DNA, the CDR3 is TGTGCCAGCAGTTATAGCCTTTGGGACAGGGGGGGCGAGCAGTACTTC.

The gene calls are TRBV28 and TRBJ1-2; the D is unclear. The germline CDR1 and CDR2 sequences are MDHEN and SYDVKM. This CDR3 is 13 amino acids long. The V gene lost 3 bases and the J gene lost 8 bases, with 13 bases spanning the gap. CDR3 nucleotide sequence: TGTGCCAGCAGTTTGCGGGCGGTTAAGGGCTACACCTTC. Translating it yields CASSLRAVKGYTF.

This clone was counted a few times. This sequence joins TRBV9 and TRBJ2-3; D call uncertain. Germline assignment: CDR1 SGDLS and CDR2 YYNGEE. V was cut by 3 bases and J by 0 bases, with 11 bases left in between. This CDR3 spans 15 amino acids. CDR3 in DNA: TGTGCCAGCAGCGGGGCTTCCACTAGCACAGATACGCAGTATTTT. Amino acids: CASSGASTSTDTQYF.

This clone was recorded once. CDR3 residues: CASSLGHGDDEQYF. CDR3 DNA sequence: TGTGCCAGCAGCTTAGGTCATGGGGACGACGAGCAGTACTTC. This chain links TRBV7-9 with TRBJ2-7, with D perhaps given as TRBD1 or TRBD2 (5 bases each). V gave up 1 base and J gave up 5 bases, with 12 bases separating them. CDR1 SEHNR and CDR2 FQNEAQ come from the germline V gene (reference sequence). CDR3 length: 14 amino acids.

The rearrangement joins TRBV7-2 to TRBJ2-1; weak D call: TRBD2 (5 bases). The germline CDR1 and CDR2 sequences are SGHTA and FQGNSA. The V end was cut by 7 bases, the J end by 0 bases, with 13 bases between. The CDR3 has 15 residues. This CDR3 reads CASNFGLASYNEQFF. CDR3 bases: TGTGCCAGCAACTTCGGGCTAGCCTCCTACAATGAGCAGTTCTTC.

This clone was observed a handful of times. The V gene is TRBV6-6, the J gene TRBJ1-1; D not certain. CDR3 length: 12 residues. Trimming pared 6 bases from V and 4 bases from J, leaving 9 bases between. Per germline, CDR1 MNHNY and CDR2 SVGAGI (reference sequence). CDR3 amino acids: CASSLLGTEAFF. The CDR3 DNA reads TGTGCCAGCAGCCTATTGGGCACTGAAGCTTTCTTT.

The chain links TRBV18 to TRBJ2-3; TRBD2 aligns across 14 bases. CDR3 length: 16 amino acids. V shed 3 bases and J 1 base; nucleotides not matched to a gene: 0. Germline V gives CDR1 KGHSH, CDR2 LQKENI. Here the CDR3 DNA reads TGTGCCAGCTCACCGGGACTAGCGGGAGGCACAGATACGCAGTATTTT. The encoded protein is CASSPGLAGGTDTQYF.

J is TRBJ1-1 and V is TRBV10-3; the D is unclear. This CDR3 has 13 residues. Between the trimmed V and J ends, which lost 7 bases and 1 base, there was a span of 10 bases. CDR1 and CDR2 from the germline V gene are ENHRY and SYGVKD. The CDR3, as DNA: TGTGCCATCAAGAGCAGCACGAACACTGAAGCTTTCTTT. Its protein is CAIKSSTNTEAFF.

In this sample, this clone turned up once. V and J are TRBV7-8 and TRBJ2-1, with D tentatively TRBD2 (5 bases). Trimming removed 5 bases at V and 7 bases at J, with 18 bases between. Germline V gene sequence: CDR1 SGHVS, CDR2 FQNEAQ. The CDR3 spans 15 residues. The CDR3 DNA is TGTGCCAGCAGCCGCGGCAGGCCCCCGGGAAATGAGCAGTTCTTC. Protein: CASSRGRPPGNEQFF.

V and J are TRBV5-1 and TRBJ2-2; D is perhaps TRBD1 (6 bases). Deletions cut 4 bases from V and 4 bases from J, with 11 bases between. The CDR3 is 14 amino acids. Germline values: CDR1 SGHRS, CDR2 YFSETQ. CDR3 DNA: TGCGCCAGCAGCGAGGGGGTTGGCACCGGGGAGCTGTTTTTT. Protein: CASSEGVGTGELFF. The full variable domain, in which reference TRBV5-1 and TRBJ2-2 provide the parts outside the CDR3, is KAGVTQTPRYLIKTRGQQVTLSCSPISGHRSVSWYQQTPGQGLQFLFEYFSETQRNKGNFPGRFSGRQFSNSRSEMNVSTLELGDSALYLCASSEGVGTGELFFGEGSRLTVL.

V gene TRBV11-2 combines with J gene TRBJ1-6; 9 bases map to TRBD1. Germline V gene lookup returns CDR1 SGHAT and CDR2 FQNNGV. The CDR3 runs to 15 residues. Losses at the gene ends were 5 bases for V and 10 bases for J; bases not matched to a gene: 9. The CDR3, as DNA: TGTGCCAGCAGCCCAGGGACAGGGAGACGGTCACCCCTCCACTTT. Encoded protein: CASSPGTGRRSPLHF.

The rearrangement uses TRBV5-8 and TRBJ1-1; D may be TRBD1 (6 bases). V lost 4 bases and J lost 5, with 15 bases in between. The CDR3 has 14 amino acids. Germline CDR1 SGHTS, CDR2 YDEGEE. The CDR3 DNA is TGTGCCAGCAGCCCCGGGGGGGCTGGGACTGAAGCTTTCTTT. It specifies CASSPGGAGTEAFF.

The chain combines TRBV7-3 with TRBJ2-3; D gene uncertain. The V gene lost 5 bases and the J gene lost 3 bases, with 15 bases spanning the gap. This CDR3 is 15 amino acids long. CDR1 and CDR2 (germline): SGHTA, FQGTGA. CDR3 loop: CASSPTPSSTDTQYF. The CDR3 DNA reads TGTGCCAGCAGCCCGACTCCCTCCTCGACAGATACGCAGTATTTT.